This T cell receptor beta chain was identified in a study of blood T cell repertoires in COVID-19 (dated by TCRdb to 2020 to 2021). Background on the whole study: Samples from collaborators originated in the United States, Italy and Spain and spanned both the acute and convalescent phases of COVID-19. Subjects who had been exposed to COVID-19, were actively infected with it, or had recovered from it provided the deeply sampled blood TCRbeta repertoires that made up the dataset. The repertoires were made available in a free public database intended to serve as a resource for research on the immune response to SARS-CoV-2. HLA class I and class II types, where available, came from metadata supplied by the sample provider rather than from assay-based typing. Nearly every sample came with metadata listing a de-identified subject ID, COVID-19 status, age in years and sex. The material from the prospective study consisted of cDNA or gDNA derived from T cells, B-cell-depleted T cells, or PBMCs. Samples came from the ongoing ImmuneRACE study (first 160 participants) plus 1,254 subjects from 6 global collaborators. Paper-wide results and their limitations: The quantity of clinical and demographic metadata differed by source and by participant and was supplied without curation.

TCRbeta CDR3 regions were amplified from genomic DNA using the immunoSEQ Assay, a bias-controlled multiplex PCR. The published analysis was carried out like this. Nucleated cell counts per sample were estimated from amplification of reference gene primers within the assay. To quantify the absolute abundance of each unique TCRbeta CDR3 rearrangement, sequence reads were collapsed and filtered. For each sample, productive Simpson clonality was calculated by taking the square root of Simpson's diversity index across productive rearrangements. TCRdb stores this immuneACCESS table with in-frame sequences only. Part of the clones is absent; in the studies checked, under half of the shortfall reflects unresolved V genes, and no reason is known for the rest. From that table come the V and J calls and clone size; the DNA was used to work out D and trimming. This sample is represented by about 170,000 clones; approximately 84% of them were singletons. The ten largest clones add up to roughly 13% of the sample.

Trimming accounts for 5 bases at V and 6 bases at J, while the number of junction bases matched to no gene is 5. For CDR1 and CDR2, the germline V gene (reference sequence) lists SGHNT and YYREEE. The CDR3 starts with the cysteine, ends with the phenylalanine, and has 15 residues. Only CDR3 DNA remains: 45 bases, in frame from the first base. Whole blood was collected in K2EDTA tubes by collaborating institutions according to the institutions' own protocols. For TCRbeta analysis, collaborators shipped samples in one of three forms: frozen whole blood, isolated PBMCs, or DNA extracted from either of those sample types. The count of this clone is one. The target of this receptor is not known. Base qualities were left out, and no much larger clone turns up one base away.

Source material: peripheral blood. This receptor was identified in a man aged 18-30 years with active or convalescent COVID-19. The chain joins TRBV5-4 to TRBJ1-6; TRBD1 lines up with 10 middle nucleotides. The bases read TGTGCCAGCAGACTCGGGACAGGGGTTAATTCACCCCTCCACTTT. The encoded protein is CASRLGTGVNSPLHF.